Below are 16 T cell receptor beta chains sequenced from a single sample in a study of long-term antiretroviral therapy in people with HIV. immunoSEQ v3.0 was run at survey level. The method was immunoSEQ multiplex PCR; TCRdb's version includes in-frame clones alone and lacks a portion of them. The data show around 18,000 clones, over 60% seen once. The specimen was unsorted PBMCs, collected 0.5 years before starting antiretroviral therapy. These receptors all stem from a woman in her 50s with HIV.

The chain employs TRBV25-1 and TRBJ2-7, with D perhaps matching TRBD1 (6 bases). The CDR3 has 15 residues. Germline V CDR1 and CDR2: MGHDK, SYGVNS. Trimming stripped 1 base from V and 2 bases from J, with 12 bases between. The CDR3 region is CASSELADSTYEQYV. CDR3 nucleotide sequence: TGTGCCAGCAGTGAATTGGCGGACAGTACCTACGAGCAGTACGTC.

The chain is built from TRBV28 and TRBJ2-3; D perhaps matches TRBD2 (5 bases). Trimming removed 4 bases at V and 2 bases at J, with 13 bases between. The CDR3 is made up of 15 amino acids. The germline gives CDR1 MDHEN, CDR2 SYDVKM. CDR3 loop: CASSSAGGLTDTQYF. As DNA, the CDR3 is TGTGCCAGCAGTTCGGCAGGAGGCCTCACAGATACGCAGTATTTT.

Worth noting for this clone: Other DNA sequences in this specimen translate into the identical CDR3. This chain connects TRBV18 to TRBJ1-6; D gene unclear. CDR1 is KGHSH, CDR2 LQKENI, per germline. Trimming removed 4 bases at V and 1 base at J, with 11 bases between. The CDR3 sequence is 16 residues long. The CDR3 is CASSRGSRSYNSPLHF. CDR3 bases: TGTGCCAGCTCACGGGGTTCGCGGTCCTATAATTCACCCCTCCACTTT.

The rearrangement uses TRBV5-6 and TRBJ1-3; D possibly corresponds to TRBD1 (5 bases). CDR1 and CDR2 from the germline V gene are SGHDT and YYEEEE. V was trimmed by 2 bases and J by 1 base, leaving 10 bases between them. The CDR3 is made up of 15 amino acids. The chain's CDR3 is CASSFWGSSGNTIYF. The CDR3 DNA is TGTGCCAGCAGCTTTTGGGGGAGTTCTGGAAACACCATATATTTT.

Judged by abundance, this clone is medium-sized. This chain links TRBV7-9 with TRBJ2-6; D remains unclear. The CDR3 covers 13 residues. The germline V gene encodes CDR1 SEHNR and CDR2 FQNEAQ (reference sequence). The V gene lost 4 bases and the J gene lost 8 bases, with 9 bases spanning the gap. The CDR3 DNA reads as TGTGCCAGCAGCTCCCCCATCTCCAACGTCCTGACTTTC. Translated, it gives CASSSPISNVLTF.

This clone has just a few counts. The chain employs TRBV5-1 and TRBJ1-4, with 7 nucleotides matching TRBD1. CDR3 length: 15 residues. Germline loops: CDR1 SGHRS, CDR2 YFSETQ. Trimming cost V 4 bases and J 2 bases; bases outside gene matches: 5. The CDR3 is CASSDSGQTNEKLFF. CDR3 nucleotide sequence: TGCGCCAGCAGCGACTCGGGACAGACTAATGAAAAACTGTTTTTT.

This clone was observed a few times. This chain links TRBV5-1 with TRBJ1-3; TRBD1 matches at 7 bases. Looked up from germline, CDR1 is SGHRS and CDR2 is YFSETQ. There are 18 residues in the CDR3. Trimming removed 3 bases from V and 0 bases from J; junction bases left unmatched: 12. Here the CDR3 reads CASSSGGGDSSSGNTIYF. CDR3 nucleotides: TGCGCCAGCAGCTCAGGAGGGGGCGATTCGAGCTCTGGAAACACCATATATTTT.

The rearrangement joins TRBV5-1 to TRBJ1-1, with 11 bases matching TRBD1. V shed 0 bases and J 1 base; nucleotides not matched to a gene: 5. Germline V gene sequence: CDR1 SGHRS, CDR2 YFSETQ. The CDR3 contains 17 residues. The CDR3 protein is CASSLAGGTGGNTEAFF. The CDR3 DNA follows: TGCGCCAGCAGCTTGGCCGGCGGGACAGGGGGGAACACTGAAGCTTTCTTT.

The V call is TRBV6-6, the J call TRBJ2-7, with TRBD1 identical over 7 bases. The CDR3 contains 15 residues. Germline CDR1 reads MNHNY; CDR2 reads SVGAGI (reference sequence). With V trimmed by 6 bases and J by 2 bases, 10 bases remained unmatched. The chain's CDR3 is CASSPRGQSPYEQYF. The CDR3 region has the DNA TGTGCCAGCAGCCCCCGGGGACAGTCTCCCTACGAGCAGTACTTC.

J is TRBJ1-2 and V is TRBV7-9; D unresolved. Trimming removed 3 bases from V and 5 bases from J, with 10 bases in between. The V gene's germline CDR1 is SEHNR and CDR2 FQNEAQ (reference sequence). This CDR3 has 13 amino acids. The CDR3 DNA reads TGTGCCAGCAGCTTTTCGATACCTTATGGCTACACCTTC. This translates into CASSFSIPYGYTF.

The chain is built from TRBV5-6 and TRBJ1-1; tentatively, D is TRBD1 (6 bases). CDR3 length: 15 residues. Per germline, CDR1 SGHDT and CDR2 YYEEEE. The V end was cut by 2 bases, the J end by 4 bases, with 15 bases between. The CDR3 here is CASSFLTGKGTEAFF. The CDR3 bases are TGTGCCAGCAGCTTTCTAACAGGGAAAGGCACTGAAGCTTTCTTT.

The rearrangement uses TRBV7-8 and TRBJ2-2; either TRBD1 or TRBD2 may fit D (5 bases each). This CDR3 has 15 amino acids. Germline CDR1 reads SGHVS; CDR2 reads FQNEAQ. The germline V and J ends were trimmed by 5 bases and 1 base, with 11 bases remaining between them. The DNA of the CDR3 is TGTGCCAGCAGCCCCGGAGGACAGAACACCGGGGAGCTGTTTTTT. It yields the protein CASSPGGQNTGELFF. Combining the CDR3 with reference TRBV7-8 and TRBJ2-2 gives the whole variable domain GAGVSQSPRYKVAKRGQDVALRCDPISGHVSLFWYQQALGQGPEFLTYFQNEAQLDKSGLPSDRFFAERPEGSVSTLKIQRTQQEDSAVYLCASSPGGQNTGELFFGEGSRLTVL.

This chain joins TRBV7-3 and TRBJ2-4; D may be TRBD1 or TRBD2 (5 bases each). Germline V lookup: CDR1 SGHTA, CDR2 FQGTGA. Between the trimmed V and J ends, which lost 5 bases and 7 bases, there was a span of 15 bases. The CDR3 loop spans 14 amino acids. The CDR3 sequence is CASSLLGAPNIQYF. CDR3 DNA: TGTGCCAGCAGCCTCCTCGGGGCTCCTAACATTCAGTACTTC.

The chain combines TRBV27 with TRBJ1-5, with a tentative D call TRBD1 (6 bases). This CDR3 is 14 amino acids long. The germline CDR1 and CDR2 sequences are MNHEY and SMNVEV (reference sequence). Trimming left V 3 bases short and J 7 bases short, with 13 bases between. The CDR3 loop reads CASSFAGAGQPQHF. CDR3 nucleotide sequence: TGTGCCAGCAGTTTCGCGGGGGCTGGCCAGCCCCAGCATTTT.

The rearrangement uses TRBV2 and TRBJ1-5, with D possibly TRBD1 on 6 matching bases. The CDR3 runs 13 residues. The V and J ends lost 6 bases and 6 bases respectively, with 12 bases between them. Germline V gene lookup returns CDR1 SNHLY and CDR2 FYNNEI. DNA of the CDR3: TGTGCCAGCAGCAGGGGTAAAGGTCAGCCCCAGCATTTT. Protein: CASSRGKGQPQHF.

This sequence joins TRBV29-1 and TRBJ1-2; 10 nucleotides line up with TRBD1. After removal of 6 bases from V and 7 bases from J, the junction contained 5 bases not matched to a gene. The germline V gene encodes CDR1 SQVTM and CDR2 ANQGSEA. The CDR3 extends over 12 amino acids. This CDR3 is CSVLGQGGGYTF. The CDR3 region has the DNA TGCAGCGTCCTCGGACAGGGGGGTGGCTACACCTTC.